This record looks at one T cell receptor (beta chain) sequence and its context. This receptor's antigen is unknown. Base quality data are lacking; no much larger clone is found one base away. Receptor libraries were prepared by the immunoSEQ multiplex PCR assay. TCRdb took over this immuneACCESS table, retaining in-frame rearrangements with V and J assigned. Such tables are incomplete; in checked studies, under half of the missing clones stem from an unresolved V gene, and the remainder is unexplained. The sample records some 660,000 clones, about 90% of which are singletons. About 0.0094% of the sample comes from the top ten. This entry belongs to a study of shared T cell receptors in the human thymus (dated by TCRdb to the early 2020s). Broadly, across the study: The study examined how the human thymus generates shared, self-reactive T-cell receptor alpha chains.

After removal of 5 bases from V and 7 bases from J, the junction retains 8 bases not matched to a gene. The germline V gene provides CDR1 KGHSH and CDR2 LQKENI. CDR3 length: 14 amino acids, cysteine to phenylalanine. Kept here is only the CDR3 DNA, which spans 42 bases and is read in frame from base 1. The same data also went into a second study, on human thymus T cells. Taken from the second paper: Donors were immunologically healthy infants undergoing open corrective cardiac surgery for congenital heart defects in Finland. Thymus tissue was collected as surgical resects that were removed during corrective cardiac surgery. Biased V and J gene segment usage appeared to be present in both thymic and peripheral blood repertoires. The related research reported highly overlapping thymic TCR repertoires among unrelated individuals. The study used fewer than ten infant thymus samples plus four related peripheral blood samples to characterize TCR alpha and beta repertoires. Donor ages ranging from about 7 to 250 days were recorded, and about six male and a couple of female infants were included in the cohort. Thymocytes were mechanically released from the tissue and were stored as pellets of roughly 9-30 million cells at -70 degrees C. A QIAsymphony instrument was used to extract genomic DNA from the frozen cell pellets. The immunoSEQ multiplex PCR assay was used to amplify the TCRB and TCRAD loci from a standardized amount of quality-controlled genomic DNA. The amplicons spanned the V(D)J region and were long enough to cover the CDR3 and allow V and J genes to be identified. The commercial immunoSEQ service was used to sequence amplicons on an Illumina platform. Primer bias and sequencing errors were corrected using previously described methods, and TCRAD and TCRB definitions followed the IMGT database. Analysis of the repertoires was done with immunoSEQ Analyzer 3.0 and VDJTools and included basic statistics, V/J segment usage, diversity estimates, rarefaction and pairwise overlap. Diversity was estimated with Chao1, ChaoE, Efron-Thisted, Shannon and inverse Simpson indices, and also on datasets down-sampled to the smallest sample. For repertoire overlap, CDR3 nucleotide sequence, V gene and J gene had to match strictly, and clustering was done by Jaccard-based multidimensional scaling. On average, around 810,000 unique TCRB clonotypes were obtained from thymus samples, compared with 70,000 to 100,000 from blood samples.

Sequencing was carried out using thymocytes. The TCR was taken from a boy under two years old with a congenital heart defect. Donor details come from another sample of the same person, matched by shared clones. The receptor chain draws on TRBV18 and TRBJ2-7; 10 bases in the middle match TRBD2. The base sequence is TGTGCCAGCTCATCAGGGAGCGGGAGGGCGGAGCAGTACTTC. Its coded protein is CASSSGSGRAEQYF.